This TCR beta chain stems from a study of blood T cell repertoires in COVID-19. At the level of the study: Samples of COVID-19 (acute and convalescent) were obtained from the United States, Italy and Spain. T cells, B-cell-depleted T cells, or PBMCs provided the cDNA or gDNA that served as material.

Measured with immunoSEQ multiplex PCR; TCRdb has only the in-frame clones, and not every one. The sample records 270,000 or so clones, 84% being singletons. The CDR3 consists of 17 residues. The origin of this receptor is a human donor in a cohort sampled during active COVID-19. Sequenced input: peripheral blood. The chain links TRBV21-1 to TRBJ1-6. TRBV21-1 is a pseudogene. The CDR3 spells CASSKEQGRAVYSPLHF. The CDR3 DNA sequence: TGTGCCAGCAGCAAGGAACAAGGGAGGGCGGTCTATTCACCCCTCCACTTT.